These 26 T cell receptor beta chains were sequenced from one sample in a study of blood T cell repertoires in COVID-19. Profiling relied on immunoSEQ multiplex PCR, and the TCRdb table lists in-frame clones only, not all of them. Of approximately 170,000 clones in the sample, roughly 80% were seen once. The sequenced material came from peripheral blood. Receptors originate from a woman aged 70-85 years with COVID-19, enrolled during active disease.

V is TRBV19 and J is TRBJ2-6; 7 bases agree with TRBD1. The junction had 7 bases not matched to a gene; V was cut back by 2 bases and J by 0 bases. CDR3 length: 18 residues. CDR1 LNHDA and CDR2 SQIVND come from the germline V gene (reference sequence). CDR3 DNA: TGTGCCAGTAGTATAAGGAGACAGGGAAGCTCTGGGGCCAACGTCCTGACTTTC. The encoded protein is CASSIRRQGSSGANVLTF.

DNA for the CDR3: TGTGCCAGCAGCCCGGGACAGGGCTGGGGAGGCACTGAAGCTTTCTTT. Its translation: CASSPGQGWGGTEAFF. V gene TRBV7-6 combines with J gene TRBJ1-1; 9 positions match TRBD1. V shed 5 bases, J shed 4 bases, and the junction held 11 bases outside the gene matches. Germline CDR1 SGHVS, CDR2 FNYEAQ. This CDR3 spans 16 amino acids.

The chain couples TRBV7-2 to TRBJ1-5; D might be TRBD1 (6 bases). In germline, CDR1 is SGHTA, CDR2 FQGNSA. V dropped 4 bases and J dropped 1 base, with 14 bases sitting between them. This CDR3 has 16 amino acids. Here the CDR3 reads CASSYNSQGSNQPQHF. The CDR3 bases are TGTGCCAGCAGCTATAACTCCCAGGGGAGCAATCAGCCCCAGCATTTT. Supplemented by reference TRBV7-2 and TRBJ1-5, the full variable domain reads GAGVSQSPSNKVTEKGKDVELRCDPISGHTALYWYRQSLGQGLEFLIYFQGNSAPDKSGLPSDRFSAERTGGSVSTLTIQRTQQEDSAVYLCASSYNSQGSNQPQHFGDGTRLSIL.

This clone has at least ten counts. The rearrangement joins TRBV4-1 to TRBJ2-2, with D maybe TRBD2 (6 bases). In germline, CDR1 is MGHRA, CDR2 YSYEKL. The V end was cut by 1 base, the J end by 1 base, with 16 bases between. This CDR3 has 18 amino acids. Written as DNA, the CDR3 is TGCGCCAGCAGCCAAGTAATATTCCAGCGGGTGAACACCGGGGAGCTGTTTTTT. Translated: CASSQVIFQRVNTGELFF.

The chain joins TRBV28 to TRBJ2-3, with 14 bases lining up with TRBD2. The ends lost 6 bases at V and 4 bases at J; junction bases unmatched: 3. Germline loops: CDR1 MDHEN, CDR2 SYDVKM. The CDR3 runs 15 residues. The CDR3: CASRRTSGRSDTQYF. The DNA for the CDR3 is TGTGCCAGCAGACGGACTAGCGGGAGGTCAGATACGCAGTATTTT.

V is TRBV14 and J is TRBJ1-6; TRBD1 aligns across 8 bases. Germline CDR1 and CDR2: SGHDN and FVKESK. The CDR3 length is 17 residues. With 1 base clipped from V and 7 bases from J, the junction kept 9 bases outside the gene matches. The CDR3 coding sequence is TGTGCCAGCAGCCAAGTAGCCGCCGACAGGGGAAATTCACCCCTCCACTTT. Its translation is CASSQVAADRGNSPLHF.

The rearrangement joins TRBV28 to TRBJ1-2; D gene unclear. Germline CDR1 reads MDHEN; CDR2 reads SYDVKM. The length of the CDR3 is 14 residues. V shed 5 bases and J shed 2 bases, with 12 bases lying between them. The CDR3 region has the DNA TGTGCCAGCAGTCAAGAGTCCCGAAACTATGGCTACACCTTC. Translating it yields CASSQESRNYGYTF.

This chain links TRBV2 with TRBJ2-7, with no clear D. V gave up 6 bases and J gave up 2 bases, with 8 bases separating them. This CDR3 has 12 residues. Germline CDR1 is SNHLY and CDR2 is FYNNEI. The CDR3 DNA follows: TGTGCCAGCAGCCTAGTCCCCTACGAGCAGTACTTC. Its translation: CASSLVPYEQYF.

The V call is TRBV5-1, the J call TRBJ2-1; 7 nucleotides line up with TRBD2. CDR3 length: 15 amino acids. Germline assignment: CDR1 SGHRS and CDR2 YFSETQ. V lost 4 bases to trimming and J lost 8 bases; unmatched junction nucleotides: 12. The CDR3 sequence is CASSIGGAGRDEQFF. The CDR3 DNA is TGCGCCAGCAGCATCGGGGGAGCGGGAAGGGATGAGCAGTTCTTC.

V and J are TRBV5-5 and TRBJ2-7; possibly TRBD1 for D (5 bases). This CDR3 comprises 14 residues. V lost 3 bases and J lost 5, with 15 bases in between. Germline CDR1 is SGHKS and CDR2 is YYEKEE (reference sequence). This chain's CDR3 is CASSSAGSPNEQYF. The CDR3 bases are TGTGCCAGCAGCTCTGCAGGGTCCCCCAACGAGCAGTACTTC.

This clone has a count of ten or more. The chain employs TRBV6-5 and TRBJ2-1; 10 bases line up with TRBD2. Germline CDR1 is MNHEY and CDR2 is SVGAGI. The CDR3 extends over 13 amino acids. With V trimmed by 4 bases and J by 14 bases, 8 bases remained unmatched. CDR3 residues: CASSSAGTSVEFF. The CDR3 DNA follows: TGTGCCAGCAGTTCCGCCGGGACTAGCGTAGAGTTCTTC.

The rearrangement links TRBV29-1 to TRBJ1-1; 7 bases line up with TRBD1. This CDR3 has 12 amino acids. Germline-derived CDR1 and CDR2 are SQVTM and ANQGSEA. With 6 bases clipped from V and 4 bases from J, the junction kept 5 bases outside the gene matches. The CDR3 DNA reads TGCAGCGTCGAGGGGGCAGGCACTGAAGCTTTCTTT. The encoded protein is CSVEGAGTEAFF.

The V gene is TRBV27, the J gene TRBJ2-7; 7 positions agree with TRBD2. The trim removed 6 bases at V and 0 bases at J, leaving 14 bases unmatched. CDR3 length equals 17 residues. Germline lookup yields CDR1 MNHEY and CDR2 SMNVEV (reference sequence). CDR3 nucleotides: TGTGCCAGCAGCCGGCTCGGGGGGACCCTTAGCTCCTACGAGCAGTACTTC. This encodes CASSRLGGTLSSYEQYF.

The chain combines TRBV21-1 with TRBJ2-4; the table gives TRBD2 as D, unverified against the DNA. TRBV21-1 is flagged as a pseudogene. CDR3 size: 18 residues. CDR3 DNA: TGTGCCAGCAGGGGGGGACTAGCGGGAGGACGGGCCAAAAACATTCAGTACTTC. It is translated as CASRGGLAGGRAKNIQYF.

The count of this clone is one. This rearrangement joins TRBV18 to TRBJ1-6; D might be TRBD1 (6 bases). Looked up from germline, CDR1 is KGHSH and CDR2 is LQKENI. Trimming removed 4 bases from V and 8 bases from J, with 12 bases in between. CDR3 size: 14 residues. CDR3 nucleotides: TGTGCCAGCTCACAAACAGGGCAGGATTCACCCCTCCACTTT. This sequence encodes CASSQTGQDSPLHF.

CDR3 amino acids: CASSTKGGPSYNEQFF. In DNA form, the CDR3 reads TGTGCCAGCAGCACCAAGGGAGGGCCTTCCTACAATGAGCAGTTCTTC. V is TRBV7-6 and J is TRBJ2-1, with 7 bases lining up with TRBD2. V gave up 5 bases and J gave up 1 base; unmatched junction bases: 8. Germline V gene sequence: CDR1 SGHVS, CDR2 FNYEAQ. The CDR3 is made up of 16 amino acids.

The chain joins TRBV28 to TRBJ1-1, with TRBD1 identical over 7 bases. The CDR3 consists of 14 residues. Germline V lookup: CDR1 MDHEN, CDR2 SYDVKM. Trimming removed 7 bases from V and 1 base from J; junction bases left unmatched: 6. The chain's CDR3 is CASMGRQGNTEAFF. The CDR3 nucleotides are TGTGCCAGCATGGGAAGACAGGGGAACACTGAAGCTTTCTTT.

This clone came up a few times. For the CDR3, the DNA is TGCGCCAGCAGCTCAGACCCCACAGGGACCGGGGAGCTGTTTTTT. Its translation is CASSSDPTGTGELFF. The chain couples TRBV5-1 to TRBJ2-2, with TRBD1 as a possible D gene (6 bases). In germline, CDR1 is SGHRS, CDR2 YFSETQ. V lost 3 bases to trimming and J lost 5 bases, with 14 bases between them. The CDR3 is made up of 15 amino acids.

The V and J genes are TRBV19 and TRBJ2-1; tentative D call: TRBD1 (5 bases). V lost 3 bases and J 0 bases, leaving 9 bases between the germline ends. Germline CDR1 LNHDA, CDR2 SQIVND (reference sequence). This CDR3 comprises 15 residues. In DNA, the CDR3 is TGTGCCAGTAGTATGGGGCCCATCTCCTACAATGAGCAGTTCTTC. It translates to CASSMGPISYNEQFF.

The chain recombines TRBV5-1 with TRBJ1-2; 9 bases align to TRBD1. The CDR3 sequence is 15 residues long. CDR1 SGHRS and CDR2 YFSETQ come from the germline V gene. The trim removed 6 bases at V and 4 bases at J, leaving 10 bases unmatched. The CDR3 sequence is CASKGTGGVGYGYTF. The CDR3 DNA sequence: TGCGCCAGCAAGGGTACAGGGGGCGTGGGCTATGGCTACACCTTC.

V is TRBV5-4 and J is TRBJ2-7, with TRBD1 matching 8 bases. V shed 4 bases and J 3 bases; nucleotides not matched to a gene: 6. The CDR3 runs to 14 residues. Germline V gene sequence: CDR1 SGHNT, CDR2 YYREEE (reference sequence). The CDR3 coding sequence is TGTGCCAGCAGCATTCCGGGACAGGACTACGAGCAGTACTTC. Amino acids: CASSIPGQDYEQYF.

The CDR3 DNA sequence: TGTGCCTGGAGTCCGGGGGGGGCCGGGGCCAACGTCCTGACTTTC. Its translation: CAWSPGGAGANVLTF. The gene calls are TRBV30 and TRBJ2-6; 8 positions match TRBD2. There are 15 residues in the CDR3. CDR1 GTSNPN and CDR2 SVGIG come from the germline V gene (reference sequence). V shed 2 bases and J 4 bases; nucleotides not matched to a gene: 4.

This clone was counted a single time. The CDR3 DNA follows: TGTGCCAGCAGTTGGGGCCCAAGGAGCGTCCAAGAGACCCAGTACTTC. This translates into CASSWGPRSVQETQYF. The chain employs TRBV28 and TRBJ2-5; a possible D gene is TRBD1 (5 bases). Germline assignment: CDR1 MDHEN and CDR2 SYDVKM. The ends were cut back, 4 bases at V and 1 base at J, with 16 bases in the middle. The CDR3 covers 16 residues.

This chain joins TRBV7-2 and TRBJ2-1; perhaps TRBD2 as D (6 bases). Trimming took 4 bases from V and 0 from J, leaving 19 bases between them. Germline V gives CDR1 SGHTA, CDR2 FQGNSA. The CDR3 is made up of 18 amino acids. The CDR3 DNA sequence: TGTGCCAGCAGCTCGTTTGCCTTTAGCGGAATCTCCTACAATGAGCAGTTCTTC. This codes for CASSSFAFSGISYNEQFF.

This sequence joins TRBV5-5 and TRBJ1-2; D uncertain. The CDR3 sequence is 15 residues long. Trimming removed 0 bases at V and 2 bases at J, with 11 bases between. Germline CDR1 SGHKS, CDR2 YYEKEE (reference sequence). The CDR3 protein is CASSLGPAENYGYTF. The CDR3 coding sequence is TGTGCCAGCAGCTTGGGTCCCGCGGAGAACTATGGCTACACCTTC.

The J gene is TRBJ1-3, the V gene TRBV6-5; D remains ambiguous. V shed 2 bases and J shed 1 base, with 12 bases lying between them. The V gene's germline CDR1 is MNHEY and CDR2 SVGAGI. This CDR3 has 16 amino acids. The CDR3 reads CASSYRDIGSGNTIYF. The CDR3 DNA follows: TGTGCCAGCAGTTACCGCGACATTGGTTCTGGAAACACCATATATTTT.